This paragraph covers one T cell receptor (beta chain) sequence. The study drew participants aged about 18 to 89 years from approximately 25 US areas. Each participant's cohort was designated according to participant-reported clinical history. These data are taken from a study of blood T cell repertoires in COVID-19. The data were produced by immunoSEQ multiplex PCR, yet TCRdb's version contains in-frame clones alone and is incomplete. This sample yields almost 400,000 clones, of which roughly 88% are seen a single time; over 0.9% belongs to the top ten. V lost 3 bases, J lost 0 bases, and 8 bases stayed unmatched. Germline V gives CDR1 KGHSH, CDR2 LQKENI. This CDR3 contains 18 residues.

The receptor was isolated from a woman between 25 and 40 years old with acute COVID-19. What was sequenced was PBMCs or T cells enriched from blood (not recorded which). The chain joins TRBV18 to TRBJ1-4, with 9 bases that match TRBD1. CDR3 bases: TGTGCCAGCTCACCCTCCCCGACAGGGGGGGCAACTAATGAAAAACTGTTTTTT. Protein sequence: CASSPSPTGGATNEKLFF.